This T cell receptor (beta chain) derives from a study of blood T cell repertoires in COVID-19. TCRdb keeps only in-frame clones here, not all; method: immunoSEQ multiplex PCR. Found here are about 270,000 clones, 75% to 90% of them singletons; the top ten hold roughly 13%. The TCR sequence derives from a woman in her 70s with COVID-19, enrolled during active disease. Material: peripheral blood.

The CDR3 region is CASSGAGENTEAFF. DNA for the CDR3: TGTGCCAGCAGCGGCGCGGGGGAGAACACTGAAGCTTTCTTT. The chain recombines TRBV9 with TRBJ1-1, with D perhaps TRBD1 (5 bases). Germline V gives CDR1 SGDLS, CDR2 YYNGEE. V shed 3 bases and J shed 1 base, with 10 bases lying between them. The CDR3 is made up of 14 amino acids.